The TCR beta chain under discussion was sequenced for a study of CD8+ T cells in alopecia areata. Across the whole study: Treatment comprised oral tofacitinib, 5 to 10 mg twice daily, in treated patients. The protocol delivered tofacitinib for 6 to 18 months, then withdrew it for 6 months. Study conclusions and caveats: Normal scalp showed lower clonality than lesional scalp, especially alopecia totalis/universalis.

V trimming: 2 bases; J trimming: 3 bases; junction bases outside the gene matches: 2. Germline loops: CDR1 SGHDT, CDR2 YYEEEE. The CDR3 sequence is 15 residues long. Lesional scalp tissue (obtained by punch biopsy) and peripheral blood were collected from alopecia areata patients. RNA, once extracted, was reverse transcribed into cDNA for use as the sequencing template. Using immunoSEQ multiplex PCR, the repertoire was profiled, and TCRdb retains in-frame clones only, with some absent. The profile shows 220,000 or so clones, 50% to 60% of them singletons. Details on this clone: Its target is not known. Additional DNA sequences in this sample encode the identical CDR3.

The sequence was obtained from a human donor with alopecia areata. The material was CD4+ T cells sorted from blood, obtained at week 0. The V and J genes are TRBV5-6 and TRBJ2-3, with 11 bases fitting TRBD2. The CDR3 DNA reads TGTGCCAGCAGCTTTCGGACTAGCGGGACAGATACGCAGTATTTT. This sequence encodes CASSFRTSGTDTQYF.